These 10 T cell receptor beta chains originate from one sample sequenced in a study of shared clonotypes between healthy human individuals. The table came from immunoSEQ multiplex PCR; TCRdb's copy has only in-frame clones and leaves some out. The sample holds 600,000 to 750,000 clones; roughly 88% are singletons and the top ten take 30% to 40%. Sequenced: memory CD8+ T cells from PBMCs. Subset indicated: CD45RO+ cells pooled with CCR7-negative TemRA cells. The receptors were sampled from a man younger than 35 in good health. Some clones in this sample may be carry-over from other donors' samples.

For the CDR3, the DNA is TGTGCCAGCAGCCGGATGGGGACCACACTGGGCAATGAGCAGTTCTTC. Translating it yields CASSRMGTTLGNEQFF. The chain joins TRBV7-8 to TRBJ2-1; D is perhaps TRBD1 or TRBD2 (5 bases each). Germline assignment: CDR1 SGHVS and CDR2 FQNEAQ. This CDR3 is built from 16 residues. Trimming shortened V by 5 bases and J by 6 bases, and 20 bases separated the two germline ends.

The J gene is TRBJ2-5, the V gene TRBV12-5; tentative D call: TRBD2 (5 bases). The CDR3 totals 14 residues. The V and J ends lost 5 bases and 4 bases respectively, with 14 bases between them. From germline, CDR1 is LGHNT and CDR2 FRNRAP. The CDR3 spells CASGPGGWLETQYF. CDR3 DNA: TGTGCTAGTGGTCCTGGCGGGTGGCTAGAGACCCAGTACTTC.

J is TRBJ2-1 and V is TRBV9; D might be TRBD1 or TRBD2, each matching 5 bases. The CDR3 has 14 residues. The germline CDR1 and CDR2 sequences are SGDLS and YYNGEE. The V gene lost 3 bases and the J gene lost 6 bases, with 13 bases spanning the gap. CDR3 nucleotide sequence: TGTGCCAGCAGCGCCTCGGGACGGGTCAATGAGCAGTTCTTC. Translation gives CASSASGRVNEQFF.

The CDR3 nucleotides read TGTGCCAGCAGACCACATTCCGGGACAGGGCCCGGGGAGCTGTTTTTT. It translates to CASRPHSGTGPGELFF. This chain uses TRBV28 with TRBJ2-2; 9 nucleotides match TRBD1. Germline CDR1 and CDR2: MDHEN and SYDVKM. The V segment lost 6 bases and the J segment 6 bases; nucleotides outside the gene matches: 11. This CDR3 is 16 amino acids long.

A remark on this clone: The sample holds other DNA sequences that translate to the same CDR3. The DNA of the CDR3 is TGTGCCAGCAGCGTAGCCGGAGGTAATCAGCCCCAGCATTTT. Residues: CASSVAGGNQPQHF. This chain links TRBV9 with TRBJ1-5; D gene uncertain. Germline CDR1 and CDR2: SGDLS and YYNGEE. The CDR3 extends over 14 amino acids. The V and J ends lost 0 bases and 4 bases respectively, with 8 bases between them.

The V call is TRBV6-5, the J call TRBJ2-5; perhaps TRBD1 as D (5 bases). This CDR3 is 14 amino acids long. Looked up from germline, CDR1 is MNHEY and CDR2 is SVGAGI. Trimming stripped 6 bases from V and 5 bases from J, with 16 bases between. The CDR3 is CASSSARVYETQYF. CDR3 sequence (DNA): TGTGCCAGCAGCTCTGCCAGGGTTTATGAGACCCAGTACTTC.

The CDR3 bases are TGTGCTAGTGGTTCCACCGGGACTAGCGGGAGTCATGAGCAGTTCTTC. Residues: CASGSTGTSGSHEQFF. J is TRBJ2-1 and V is TRBV12-5; 14 bases fit TRBD2. V shed 4 bases, J shed 8 bases, and the junction held 7 bases outside the gene matches. Per germline, CDR1 LGHNT and CDR2 FRNRAP. The CDR3 contains 16 residues.

Note on this clone: Other DNA variants within this sample encode the same CDR3. The chain links TRBV27 to TRBJ2-1; 10 nucleotides agree with TRBD1. The CDR3 covers 16 residues. Trimming at V came to 0 bases and at J to 6 bases, leaving 5 bases not matched to a gene. Looked up from germline, CDR1 is MNHEY and CDR2 is SMNVEV (reference sequence). In DNA, the CDR3 is TGTGCCAGCAGTTTATCACCCGGGACAGGGGTCAATGAGCAGTTCTTC. It yields the protein CASSLSPGTGVNEQFF.

The chain joins TRBV6-5 to TRBJ1-1; 7 bases are shared with TRBD1. Germline V gene lookup returns CDR1 MNHEY and CDR2 SVGAGI. With V trimmed by 6 bases and J by 9 bases, 13 bases remained unmatched. The CDR3 loop spans 14 amino acids. CDR3 nucleotide sequence: TGTGCCAGCAGCAACCTACAGGGGATCATGAAAGCTTTCTTT. This encodes CASSNLQGIMKAFF.

The chain has TRBV10-3 and TRBJ1-5; 7 bases fit TRBD1. Losses at the gene ends were 2 bases for V and 4 bases for J; bases not matched to a gene: 5. CDR1 and CDR2 from the germline V gene are ENHRY and SYGVKD. The length of the CDR3 is 15 residues. For the CDR3, the DNA is TGTGCCATCAGTGAGCCAGGGACAGTAAATCAGCCCCAGCATTTT. Its protein is CAISEPGTVNQPQHF.